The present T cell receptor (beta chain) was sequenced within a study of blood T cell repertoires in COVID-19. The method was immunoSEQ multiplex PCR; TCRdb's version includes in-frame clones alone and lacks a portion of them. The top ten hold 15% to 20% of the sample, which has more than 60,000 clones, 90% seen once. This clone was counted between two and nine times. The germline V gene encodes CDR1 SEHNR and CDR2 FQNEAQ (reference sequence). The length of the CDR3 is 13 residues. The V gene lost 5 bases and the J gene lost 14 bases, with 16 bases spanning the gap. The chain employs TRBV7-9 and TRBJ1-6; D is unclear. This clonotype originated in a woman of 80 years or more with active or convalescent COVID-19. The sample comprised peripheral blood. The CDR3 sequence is CASSAREAQSLHF. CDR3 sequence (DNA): TGTGCCAGCAGCGCTAGAGAGGCCCAGTCCCTCCACTTT.